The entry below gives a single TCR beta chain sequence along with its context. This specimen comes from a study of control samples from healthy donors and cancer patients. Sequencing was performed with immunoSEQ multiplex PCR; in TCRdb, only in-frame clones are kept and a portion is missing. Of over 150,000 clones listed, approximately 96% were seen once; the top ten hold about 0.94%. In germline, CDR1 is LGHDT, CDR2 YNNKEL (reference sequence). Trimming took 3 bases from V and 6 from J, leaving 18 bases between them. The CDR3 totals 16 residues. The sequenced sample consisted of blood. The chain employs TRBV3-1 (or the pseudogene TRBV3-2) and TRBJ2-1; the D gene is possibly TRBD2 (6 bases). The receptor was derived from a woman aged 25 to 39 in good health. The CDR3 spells CASSHRPGTGGNEQFF. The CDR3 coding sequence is TGTGCCAGCAGCCATAGACCGGGGACCGGGGGCAATGAGCAGTTCTTC.